The 20 T cell receptor beta chains reported below all come from one sample, sequenced in a study of low-dose radiotherapy and immunotherapy resistance in tumors. The sample's time point: before trial treatment. TRAV- and TRBV-specific primers, spanning alpha and beta chains, primed first-strand cDNA. TCR amplification used approximately 19 PCR cycles, a constant-region primer and a V-primer adapter. TCRdb independently ran MiXCR on the reads; one entry per CDR3 protein. The data hold around 69,000 distinct CDR3 sequences, with about a third observed a single time. Material: PBMCs, obtained before treatment. These receptor sequences come from a female donor with ovarian cancer.

The rearrangement joins TRBV29-1 to TRBJ2-5, with D perhaps matching TRBD1 (6 bases). Germline CDR1 SQVTM, CDR2 ANQGSEA. Trimming stripped 6 bases from V and 5 bases from J, with 16 bases between. The CDR3 spans 13 residues. CDR3 residues: CSVDTGSGETQYF. DNA of the CDR3: TGCAGCGTGGATACAGGGTCTGGGGAGACCCAGTACTTC.

This chain links TRBV19 with TRBJ2-5; TRBD1 matches at 7 bases. This CDR3 is 14 amino acids long. In germline, CDR1 is LNHDA, CDR2 SQIVND (reference sequence). The trim removed 6 bases at V and 5 bases at J, leaving 9 bases unmatched. CDR3 residues: CASSPRQGGETQYF. The CDR3 DNA follows: TGTGCCAGTAGCCCTCGACAGGGCGGGGAGACCCAGTACTTC.

Note on this clonotype: This is likely an artifact of a read error, given a far larger clone one base away. The chain uses TRBV24-1 and TRBJ1-2; possible D gene TRBD1, 5 bases. Germline V gene data show CDR1 as KGHDR and CDR2 as SFDVKD. The CDR3 runs 13 residues. CDR3 in DNA: TGTGCCTTGGGTGGGGACCGCGGCTATGGCTACATCTTC. Translation gives CALGGDRGYGYIF.

This clonotype was found many times. This chain links TRBV5-6 with TRBJ1-2, with 9 positions matching TRBD1. The CDR3 is 14 amino acids. J lost 5 bases, V lost 4 bases, and 6 bases had no gene match. CDR1 is SGHDT, CDR2 YYEEEE, per germline. CDR3 sequence reads: CASSRRDREYGYTF. The CDR3, as DNA: TGTGCCAGCAGCCGCCGGGACAGGGAGTATGGCTACACCTTC.

This clonotype came up many times. The V call is TRBV18, the J call TRBJ2-4; D is possibly TRBD1 or TRBD2 (5 bases each). The CDR3 length is 13 residues. V shed 9 bases and J shed 1 base, with 10 bases lying between them. Germline V lookup: CDR1 KGHSH, CDR2 LQKENI. Here the CDR3 DNA reads TGTGCCAGTTCCGGGACGGCCAAAAACATTCAGTACTTC. It codes for CASSGTAKNIQYF.

This clonotype was observed many times. The rearrangement joins TRBV7-6 to TRBJ2-2; D gene unclear. V gave up 2 bases and J gave up 0 bases, with 10 bases separating them. The CDR3 loop spans 16 amino acids. Germline-derived CDR1 and CDR2 are SGHVS and FNYEAQ. As DNA, the CDR3 is TGTGCCAGCAGCTTAAATCCCCCCTCGAACACCGGGGAGCTGTTTTTT. Amino acids: CASSLNPPSNTGELFF.

Ten or more counts support this clonotype. The chain employs TRBV28 and TRBJ2-7; 9 nucleotides line up with TRBD1. With 4 bases clipped from V and 6 bases from J, the junction kept 4 bases outside the gene matches. The CDR3 contains 13 residues. Germline V gene lookup returns CDR1 MDHEN and CDR2 SYDVKM. The CDR3 nucleotides are TGTGCCAGCAGTTACAGGGGGCTTAGCGAGCAGTACTTC. It specifies CASSYRGLSEQYF.

The chain links TRBV12-3 or TRBV12-4 to TRBJ1-5; D call uncertain. V was cut by 2 bases and J by 4 bases, with 15 bases left in between. This CDR3 is built from 16 residues. The CDR3 region has the DNA TGTGCCAGCAGTTTATCCCGTAGGATAATTAATCAGCCCCAGCATTTT. It codes for CASSLSRRIINQPQHF.

The chain employs TRBV7-2 and TRBJ1-5; D unresolved. V lost 0 bases, J lost 6 bases, and 9 bases lay in between. The germline CDR1 and CDR2 sequences are SGHTA and FQGNSA. The CDR3 consists of 14 residues. For the CDR3, the DNA is TGTGCCAGCAGCTTAGCGACGGGTGGTCAGCCCCAGCATTTT. Translating gives CASSLATGGQPQHF.

The sample holds many counts of this clonotype. The rearrangement joins TRBV20-1 to TRBJ2-7; possibly TRBD1 or TRBD2 for D (7 bases each). The germline V and J ends were trimmed by 6 bases and 2 bases, with 17 bases remaining between them. The CDR3 has 14 residues. The V gene's germline CDR1 is DFQATT and CDR2 SNEGSKA (reference sequence). The CDR3 spells CSARGAGATYEQYF. The CDR3 DNA reads TGCAGTGCCAGGGGGGCGGGGGCTACCTACGAGCAGTACTTC.

The V call is TRBV5-4, the J call TRBJ1-1, with 8 bases identical to TRBD1. This CDR3 has 15 amino acids. Germline-derived CDR1 and CDR2 are SGHNT and YYREEE (reference sequence). V lost 4 bases to trimming and J lost 1 base; unmatched junction nucleotides: 6. CDR3 sequence: CASSAGQGGNTEAFF. The CDR3 nucleotides read TGTGCCAGCAGCGCCGGACAGGGTGGGAACACTGAAGCTTTCTTT.

The chain is built from TRBV30 and TRBJ2-5; D unresolved. The length of the CDR3 is 13 residues. Trimming stripped 2 bases from V and 1 base from J, with 8 bases between. In germline, CDR1 is GTSNPN, CDR2 SVGIG (reference sequence). In DNA form, the CDR3 reads TGTGCCTGGAGTCCCAGGACCCAAGAGACCCAGTACTTC. Translated, it gives CAWSPRTQETQYF.

J is TRBJ2-7 and V is TRBV10-2; 8 nucleotides line up with TRBD1. V lost 7 bases, J lost 0 bases, and 5 bases stayed unmatched. The germline CDR1 and CDR2 sequences are WSHSY and SAAADI. This CDR3 is 14 amino acids long. The CDR3 here is CASKGQVDSYEQYF. The DNA for the CDR3 is TGCGCCAGCAAGGGACAGGTCGACTCCTACGAGCAGTACTTC.

The CDR3 spells CASTELASEQFF. In DNA form, the CDR3 reads TGCGCCAGCACCGAACTAGCTTCCGAGCAGTTCTTC. V is TRBV5-1 and J is TRBJ2-1; tentatively, D is TRBD2 (6 bases). The CDR3 loop spans 12 amino acids. Trimming pared 6 bases from V and 10 bases from J, leaving 14 bases between. The germline CDR1 and CDR2 sequences are SGHRS and YFSETQ.

This chain connects TRBV4-1 to TRBJ2-1, with no clear D. The CDR3 has 12 residues. The germline V gene has CDR1 MGHRA and CDR2 YSYEKL. Trimming shortened V by 2 bases and J by 5 bases, and 4 bases separated the two germline ends. CDR3 sequence reads: CASSQPNNEQFF. The CDR3 region has the DNA TGCGCCAGCAGCCAACCCAACAATGAGCAGTTCTTC.

This clonotype appeared many times. The J gene is TRBJ2-4, the V gene TRBV12-5; 11 bases match TRBD1. Germline CDR1 LGHNT, CDR2 FRNRAP. The V and J ends lost 2 bases and 0 bases, in that order; junction bases with no gene match: 3. The CDR3 extends over 17 amino acids. CDR3 region: CASGLIGQGAAKNIQYF. As DNA, the CDR3 is TGTGCTAGTGGTTTGATAGGACAGGGGGCAGCCAAAAACATTCAGTACTTC.

The sample holds many counts of this clonotype. This rearrangement joins TRBV4-3 to TRBJ1-3; no firm D call. The germline gives CDR1 LGHNA, CDR2 YSLEER. Between the trimmed V and J ends, which lost 0 bases and 0 bases, there was a span of 9 bases. There are 16 residues in the CDR3. CDR3: CASSQDYLGSGNTIYF. The CDR3 DNA follows: TGCGCCAGCAGCCAAGATTATTTGGGCTCTGGAAACACCATATATTTT.

This clonotype was counted at least ten times. V is TRBV27 and J is TRBJ1-5; TRBD1 might be the D (5 bases). Per the germline V gene, CDR1 is MNHEY and CDR2 is SMNVEV (reference sequence). This CDR3 comprises 14 residues. V was pared by 5 bases and J by 4 bases, with 12 bases between. CDR3 residues: CASSTGLLNQPQHF. In DNA form, the CDR3 reads TGTGCCAGCAGTACGGGACTTTTAAATCAGCCCCAGCATTTT.

V gene TRBV28 combines with J gene TRBJ2-3; D not resolved. The CDR3 spans 11 residues. The V and J ends lost 8 bases and 0 bases respectively, with 3 bases between them. The V gene's germline CDR1 is MDHEN and CDR2 SYDVKM. The chain's CDR3 is CASHSTDTQYF. The CDR3 DNA follows: TGTGCCAGCCACAGCACAGATACGCAGTATTTT. The full variable domain, its missing parts supplied by reference TRBV28 and TRBJ2-3, is DVKVTQSSRYLVKRTGEKVFLECVQDMDHENMFWYRQDPGLGLRLIYFSYDVKMKEKGDIPEGYSVSREKKERFSLILESASTNQTSMYLCASHSTDTQYFGPGTRLTVL.

This clonotype has ten or more counts. The chain is built from TRBV7-2 and TRBJ1-2; 8 nucleotides match TRBD1. The germline V gene has CDR1 SGHTA and CDR2 FQGNSA. The CDR3 has 16 residues. J lost 8 bases, V lost 0 bases, and 11 bases had no gene match. CDR3 nucleotides: TGTGCCAGCAGCTTAGCTCAGGGGGCCAGATCGGGAGGCTACACCTTC. This gives the protein CASSLAQGARSGGYTF.